This TCR beta chain is from a study of long-term antiretroviral therapy in people with HIV. The immunoSEQ assay was v3.0, run at survey level. The table came from immunoSEQ multiplex PCR; TCRdb's copy has only in-frame clones and leaves some out. The repertoire holds 42,000 or so clones, approximately 85% seen once, with 5.7% in the top ten. Trimming took off 1 base at V and 9 bases at J, with 16 bases between the two ends. The CDR3 is made up of 16 amino acids. CDR1 SGHVS and CDR2 FQNEAQ come from the germline V gene. Sequenced here: unsorted PBMCs, sampled 3.1 years after starting antiretroviral therapy. The sequence came from a woman aged 45-65 years with HIV. J is TRBJ1-6 and V is TRBV7-8; D might be TRBD1 (6 bases). The chain's CDR3 is CASSLGARGLGSPLHF. CDR3 nucleotides: TGTGCCAGCAGCTTAGGAGCCAGGGGACTTGGTTCACCCCTCCACTTT.